Each of the 21 T cell receptor beta chains below was sequenced from the same sample in a study of beta chain features in type 1 diabetes. Study results and limitations: Shortening of TCRB CDR3s, moderate but significant, appeared in all four CD4+ subsets of Type 1 diabetes patients.

Which antigens these TCRs recognize remains unknown. The isolated RNA, all of it, was reverse transcribed, so expressed TCRB transcripts were what got sequenced. Repertoires were generated with immunoSEQ multiplex PCR, while TCRdb's copy carries only in-frame clones and drops some. The sample shows about 150,000 clones, 10% of them seen only once. Sequencing was done on a sample of central memory CD4+ T cells from blood. These TCRs come from a man between 25 and 39 years old with type 1 diabetes.

This chain joins TRBV14 and TRBJ2-5; 10 bases are shared with TRBD2. V lost 0 bases, J lost 0 bases, and 1 base stayed unmatched. Germline-derived CDR1 and CDR2 are SGHDN and FVKESK. The CDR3 contains 16 residues. The CDR3 DNA reads TGTGCCAGCAGCCAAGACACTAGCGGGAACCAAGAGACCCAGTACTTC. The encoded protein is CASSQDTSGNQETQYF.

A few counts support this clone. The chain has TRBV5-1 and TRBJ1-5, with TRBD1 matching 9 bases. The CDR3 has 14 residues. Germline lookup yields CDR1 SGHRS and CDR2 YFSETQ. The junction had 0 bases not matched to a gene; V was cut back by 0 bases and J by 5 bases. The CDR3: CASSLGTGDQPQHF. CDR3 coding DNA: TGCGCCAGCAGCTTGGGGACAGGGGATCAGCCCCAGCATTTT.

Only a few counts were recorded for this clone. V usage is TRBV19 and J usage is TRBJ2-2; D ambiguous. The CDR3 runs to 12 residues. Germline CDR1 reads LNHDA; CDR2 reads SQIVND (reference sequence). Trimming took 9 bases from V and 5 from J, leaving 10 bases between them. CDR3 in amino acids: CASSERTGELFF. Written as DNA, the CDR3 is TGTGCCAGCAGCGAACGAACCGGGGAGCTGTTTTTT.

The table lists this clone with a few counts. The chain combines TRBV11-3 with TRBJ2-6; no reliable D call. CDR1 and CDR2 from the germline V gene are SGHNT and YENEEA. V gave up 5 bases and J gave up 0 bases, with 8 bases separating them. The length of the CDR3 is 15 residues. This chain's CDR3 is CASSIQVSGANVLTF. CDR3 in DNA: TGTGCCAGCAGCATCCAGGTCTCTGGGGCCAACGTCCTGACTTTC.

In its sample, this clone was seen a few times. The chain joins TRBV6-6 to TRBJ2-1; 9 nucleotides align to TRBD2. The ends lost 6 bases at V and 6 bases at J; junction bases unmatched: 6. Germline V gives CDR1 MNHNY, CDR2 SVGAGI (reference sequence). The CDR3 loop spans 14 amino acids. The CDR3, as DNA: TGTGCCAGCAGACTAAGCGGGAGGAGCAATGAGCAGTTCTTC. This encodes CASRLSGRSNEQFF.

This clone came up a few times. V usage is TRBV5-1 and J usage is TRBJ2-1; 7 bases agree with TRBD1. After removal of 4 bases from V and 6 bases from J, the junction contained 10 bases not matched to a gene. This CDR3 has 15 residues. Germline V gene lookup returns CDR1 SGHRS and CDR2 YFSETQ. CDR3 in amino acids: CASSTRGQFGNEQFF. CDR3 nucleotides: TGCGCCAGCAGCACGAGGGGACAGTTCGGCAATGAGCAGTTCTTC.

This clone was observed a handful of times. This chain connects TRBV7-9 to TRBJ1-1, with D hard to call. This CDR3 is 13 amino acids long. V dropped 1 base and J dropped 4 bases, with 7 bases sitting between them. The germline V gene encodes CDR1 SEHNR and CDR2 FQNEAQ (reference sequence). The CDR3 DNA is TGTGCCAGCAGCTTAGTCGAGGGCACTGAAGCTTTCTTT. The encoded protein is CASSLVEGTEAFF.

The chain joins TRBV2 to TRBJ2-1, with 12 bases that match TRBD2. The V gene's germline CDR1 is SNHLY and CDR2 FYNNEI. CDR3 length: 12 residues. V trimming: 6 bases; J trimming: 10 bases; junction bases outside the gene matches: 1. The CDR3 loop reads CASSGTSGEQFF. In DNA form, the CDR3 reads TGTGCCAGCAGCGGGACTAGCGGGGAGCAGTTCTTC.

The chain combines TRBV6-6 with TRBJ2-7, with D unresolved. Germline V gene data show CDR1 as MNHNY and CDR2 as SVGAGI (reference sequence). The CDR3 loop spans 14 amino acids. V was shortened by 8 bases and J by 2 bases, with 16 bases between the two germline ends. The CDR3 sequence: CASGVALDPYEQYF. As DNA, the CDR3 is TGTGCCAGCGGCGTAGCCCTCGATCCCTACGAGCAGTACTTC.

The chain joins TRBV7-9 to TRBJ2-3, with D tentatively TRBD2 (5 bases). Looked up from germline, CDR1 is SEHNR and CDR2 is FQNEAQ (reference sequence). The CDR3 is 16 residues long. V lost 1 base, J lost 6 bases, and 17 bases lay in between. The CDR3 loop is CASSLELWTRPDTQYF. In nucleotides, the CDR3 is TGTGCCAGCAGCTTAGAACTATGGACTCGACCTGATACGCAGTATTTT.

This chain uses TRBV28 with TRBJ1-5; D unclear. V lost 6 bases, J lost 3 bases, and 12 bases lay in between. Germline V gene lookup returns CDR1 MDHEN and CDR2 SYDVKM. This CDR3 contains 14 residues. CDR3 loop: CASRGPTNNQPQHF. The CDR3 DNA follows: TGTGCCAGCAGGGGCCCTACAAACAATCAGCCCCAGCATTTT.

This clone was detected only a few times. An end of the junction differs from the germline gene, which may be a read error. The chain couples TRBV7-7 to TRBJ2-1; 9 positions match TRBD1. This CDR3 comprises 13 residues. Germline CDR1 is SSHAT and CDR2 is FNYEAQ (reference sequence). The DNA for the CDR3 is TGTGCTAGCAGCTCCACCCCGGGACAGGGGCAGTTCTTC. This translates into CASSSTPGQGQFF.

The rearrangement links TRBV2 to TRBJ2-7, with D possibly being TRBD1 (5 bases). This CDR3 is built from 15 residues. Germline loops: CDR1 SNHLY, CDR2 FYNNEI. V was trimmed by 2 bases and J by 5 bases, leaving 16 bases between them. The CDR3 spells CASSEQGWVLNEQYF. Here the CDR3 DNA reads TGTGCCAGCAGTGAACAGGGTTGGGTTTTGAACGAGCAGTACTTC.

This clone was detected a few times. The CDR3 bases are TGTGCCAGCTCACCAACTAGCGGGAACACCGGGGAGCTGTTTTTT. Its translation: CASSPTSGNTGELFF. The chain links TRBV18 to TRBJ2-2; 8 bases map to TRBD2. V dropped 2 bases and J dropped 1; count of bases not matched to a gene: 0. CDR3 size: 15 residues. Germline V gene sequence: CDR1 KGHSH, CDR2 LQKENI.

The chain recombines TRBV11-2 with TRBJ1-1; D ambiguous. The germline V gene has CDR1 SGHAT and CDR2 FQNNGV. CDR3 length equals 14 residues. Trimming left V 2 bases short and J 1 base short, with 8 bases between. CDR3 amino acids: CASSLNGPNTEAFF. The DNA of the CDR3 is TGTGCCAGCAGCTTAAATGGGCCGAACACTGAAGCTTTCTTT.

The rearrangement links TRBV29-1 to TRBJ1-5, with a weak D call TRBD1 (6 bases). CDR1 and CDR2 from the germline V gene are SQVTM and ANQGSEA. The CDR3 contains 14 residues. Trimming took 4 bases from V and 6 from J, leaving 16 bases between them. CDR3 DNA: TGCAGCGTTGTAACAGGGACCATCGGTCAGCCCCAGCATTTT. Translating gives CSVVTGTIGQPQHF.

V and J are TRBV2 and TRBJ1-1; possible D gene TRBD1, 6 bases. Trimming took off 2 bases at V and 5 bases at J, with 6 bases between the two ends. The germline V gene encodes CDR1 SNHLY and CDR2 FYNNEI. This CDR3 comprises 12 residues. In DNA form, the CDR3 reads TGTGCCAGCAGTGAAAGGGGGACTGAAGCTTTCTTT. It translates to CASSERGTEAFF. The full variable domain, rest sourced from reference TRBV2 and TRBJ1-1, is EPEVTQTPSHQVTQMGQEVILRCVPISNHLYFYWYRQILGQKVEFLVSFYNNEISEKSEIFDDQFSVERPDGSNFTLKIRSTKLEDSAMYFCASSERGTEAFFGQGTRLTVV.

This clone was detected a few times. The chain joins TRBV11-1 to TRBJ1-1; the D is unclear. The CDR3 is 13 residues long. Germline V gene data show CDR1 as SGHAT and CDR2 as FQDESV (reference sequence). V was shortened by 4 bases and J by 3 bases, with 9 bases between the two germline ends. This CDR3 is CASSSTLDTEAFF. The CDR3 DNA sequence: TGTGCCAGCAGCTCGACACTGGACACTGAAGCTTTCTTT.

This clone was observed a few times. The genes are TRBV28 and TRBJ2-7; TRBD2 matches 8 bases. The V gene's germline CDR1 is MDHEN and CDR2 SYDVKM. The CDR3 runs 16 residues. J lost 0 bases, V lost 7 bases, and 11 bases had no gene match. CDR3: CASISAGDGASYEQYF. In DNA form, the CDR3 reads TGTGCCAGCATCTCAGCGGGAGATGGGGCCTCCTACGAGCAGTACTTC.

The genes are TRBV4-1 and TRBJ1-2; 8 bases fit TRBD1. Germline CDR1 reads MGHRA; CDR2 reads YSYEKL. Trimming at V came to 5 bases and at J to 4 bases, leaving 9 bases not matched to a gene. There are 15 residues in the CDR3. The CDR3 loop is CASSSATGVVYGYTF. The CDR3 DNA follows: TGCGCCAGCAGCTCAGCGACAGGGGTGGTCTATGGCTACACCTTC.

The chain recombines TRBV5-4 with TRBJ2-7; D is unresolved. Trimming stripped 5 bases from V and 4 bases from J, with 10 bases between. The germline V gene has CDR1 SGHNT and CDR2 YYREEE (reference sequence). The CDR3 length is 12 residues. CDR3 amino acids: CASRFNEYEQYF. CDR3 DNA: TGTGCCAGCAGGTTTAACGAGTACGAGCAGTACTTC. Full variable domain (remainder filled in from reference TRBV5-4 and TRBJ2-7): ETGVTQSPTHLIKTRGQQVTLRCSSQSGHNTVSWYQQALGQGPQFIFQYYREEENGRGNFPPRFSGLQFPNYSSELNVNALELDDSALYLCASRFNEYEQYFGPGTRLTVT.